This TCR beta chain comes out of a study of blood T cell repertoires in COVID-19. TCRdb's table, derived via immunoSEQ multiplex PCR, lists solely in-frame clones and lacks some. The sample lists approximately 300,000 clones, roughly 88% seen once, with 0.87% in the top ten. Trimming removed 6 bases from V and 5 bases from J; junction bases left unmatched: 12. The CDR3 extends over 15 amino acids. The V gene's germline CDR1 is SEHNR and CDR2 FQNEAQ (reference sequence). The chain employs TRBV7-9 and TRBJ1-1, with 7 nucleotides matching TRBD1. Sequencing was carried out using peripheral blood. The TCR was taken from a human donor with COVID-19, enrolled during active disease. The donor label of this sample is uncertain. The CDR3 region is CASRTDQTGRTEAFF. In DNA, the CDR3 is TGTGCCAGCAGGACAGACCAGACAGGGCGGACTGAAGCTTTCTTT.